This TCR beta chain was obtained from a study of T cell changes during pregnancy in multiple sclerosis. Per the germline V gene, CDR1 is KGHSH and CDR2 is LQKENI. With 6 bases clipped from V and 9 bases from J, the junction kept 3 bases outside the gene matches. CDR3 size: 13 residues. As to this clone: Other DNA sequences in this sample translate to the same CDR3.

Only in-frame clones appear in the TCRdb table, and some are missing; sequencing was by immunoSEQ multiplex PCR. This repertoire shows tens of thousands of clones, 85% to 95% found once; its top ten account for 0.6% to 0.85%. The source was CD4+ T cells from peripheral blood mononuclear cells, collected in the third trimester of pregnancy. The clonotype comes from a female donor with multiple sclerosis, enrolled in a pregnancy study. The genes are TRBV18 and TRBJ1-6, with 9 positions matching TRBD1. The CDR3 nucleotides read TGTGCCAGCTCGCGGGACAGGGTTTCACCCCTCCACTTT. Translated: CASSRDRVSPLHF.